What follows are 29 T cell receptor beta chains derived from one specimen sequenced in a study of cytomegalovirus exposure and HLA in healthy donors. The PCR contained 60 Vbeta and 13 Jbeta primers. Using immunoSEQ multiplex PCR, the repertoire was profiled, and TCRdb retains in-frame clones only, with some absent. The profile shows almost 200,000 clones, around 79% of them singletons. Sequencing input: PBMCs. These receptors were collected from a male donor in good health and CMV-seropositive.

This clone was observed a single time. This chain links TRBV11-3 with TRBJ2-1; 8 bases match TRBD2. The CDR3 runs 15 residues. V trimming: 5 bases; J trimming: 2 bases; junction bases outside the gene matches: 5. Germline V gene data show CDR1 as SGHNT and CDR2 as YENEEA. The CDR3 bases are TGTGCCAGCAGCGTAACGGGGGGGGCCTACAATGAGCAGTTCTTC. Residues: CASSVTGGAYNEQFF.

This clone was seen just once. This chain connects TRBV18 to TRBJ2-2; 7 bases fit TRBD1. The trim removed 3 bases at V and 6 bases at J, leaving 7 bases unmatched. Germline V lookup: CDR1 KGHSH, CDR2 LQKENI. CDR3 length: 15 residues. CDR3 residues: CASSPDNRGAGELFF. CDR3 DNA: TGTGCCAGCTCACCCGACAACAGGGGAGCCGGGGAGCTGTTTTTT.

The chain uses TRBV27 and TRBJ1-2; no firm D call. This CDR3 has 14 amino acids. With 5 bases removed from V and 4 bases from J, the gap between germline ends came to 14 bases. CDR1 is MNHEY and CDR2 is SMNVEV in the germline V gene (reference sequence). This chain's CDR3 is CASSPGGGLYGYTF. The CDR3 bases are TGTGCCAGCAGTCCGGGAGGAGGGCTCTATGGCTACACCTTC.

J is TRBJ1-2 and V is TRBV5-1; TRBD1 matches 7 bases. The germline V gene has CDR1 SGHRS and CDR2 YFSETQ. V lost 0 bases, J lost 8 bases, and 10 bases stayed unmatched. The CDR3 extends over 15 amino acids. The CDR3 spells CASSLVRGSGAGYTF. The CDR3 region has the DNA TGCGCCAGCAGCTTGGTCAGGGGGTCAGGGGCCGGCTACACCTTC.

The sample holds one count of this clone. The V gene is TRBV4-3, the J gene TRBJ1-4, with a possible D match to TRBD1 (5 bases). Germline lookup yields CDR1 LGHNA and CDR2 YSLEER. The V and J ends lost 1 base and 10 bases respectively, with 16 bases between them. CDR3 length equals 15 residues. The CDR3 region has the DNA TGCGCCAGCAGCCAAGGGGCGGGACGTCAAGGAAAACTGTTTTTT. Protein sequence: CASSQGAGRQGKLFF.

The rearrangement joins TRBV21-1 to TRBJ2-1; TRBD2 was called by the table and not checked on the DNA. TRBV21-1 is a pseudogene. The CDR3 is 12 amino acids. The CDR3 nucleotides are TGTGCCAGCAGCTCTATAGACAATGAGCAGTTCTTC. Amino acid sequence: CASSSIDNEQFF.

This clone was picked up one time. V and J are TRBV7-9 and TRBJ2-6; TRBD2 might be the D (6 bases). CDR1 is SEHNR, CDR2 FQNEAQ, per germline (reference sequence). The V and J ends lost 0 bases and 5 bases respectively, with 11 bases between them. CDR3 length: 16 amino acids. The CDR3: CASSLAQGLWANVLTF. The CDR3 bases are TGTGCCAGCAGCTTAGCGCAGGGACTCTGGGCCAACGTCCTGACTTTC.

The chain combines TRBV30 with TRBJ2-7, with D maybe TRBD1 (5 bases). Germline V gene data show CDR1 as GTSNPN and CDR2 as SVGIG (reference sequence). Trimming took off 8 bases at V and 3 bases at J, with 23 bases between the two ends. This CDR3 contains 15 residues. The CDR3 sequence: CALRGGRAVVYEQYF. The CDR3 DNA reads as TGTGCCCTACGTGGTGGCAGGGCGGTAGTCTACGAGCAGTACTTC.

The V call is TRBV10-3, the J call TRBJ1-5; 9 positions match TRBD1. The junction had 6 bases not matched to a gene; V was cut back by 2 bases and J by 4 bases. The CDR3 length is 16 residues. Germline CDR1 ENHRY, CDR2 SYGVKD. Here the CDR3 DNA reads TGTGCCATCAGTGAGGGCCCCGGGACAGGGAATCAGCCCCAGCATTTT. It encodes CAISEGPGTGNQPQHF.

Turning to this clone: At one end, the junction sequence differs from germline, possibly due to a read error. The genes are TRBV7-7 and TRBJ2-5; TRBD2 aligns across 11 bases. Germline loops: CDR1 SSHAT, CDR2 FNYEAQ (reference sequence). This CDR3 is 15 amino acids long. The CDR3 DNA reads as TGTGCTAGCAGCTCCGACCCTAGCGGGAGGGAGACCCAGTACTTC. This gives the protein CASSSDPSGRETQYF.

The chain has TRBV14 and TRBJ2-7; the D gene is possibly TRBD2 (6 bases). CDR1 is SGHDN and CDR2 is FVKESK in the germline V gene. CDR3 length: 16 residues. Between the trimmed V and J ends, which lost 0 bases and 3 bases, there was a span of 15 bases. Written as DNA, the CDR3 is TGTGCCAGCAGCCAAGACCCCGGGACTGGATACTACGAGCAGTACTTC. Translated, it gives CASSQDPGTGYYEQYF.

The chain couples TRBV19 to TRBJ1-1, with D tentatively TRBD1 (5 bases). This CDR3 is 16 amino acids long. Trimming removed 7 bases at V and 0 bases at J, with 18 bases between. The germline CDR1 and CDR2 sequences are LNHDA and SQIVND (reference sequence). The CDR3 sequence is CASNLLGEGMNTEAFF. The CDR3 nucleotides are TGTGCCAGTAACCTCCTAGGGGAGGGGATGAACACTGAAGCTTTCTTT. The full variable domain, completed using reference TRBV19 and TRBJ1-1, is DGGITQSPKYLFRKEGQNVTLSCEQNLNHDAMYWYRQDPGQGLRLIYYSQIVNDFQKGDIAEGYSVSREKKESFPLTVTSAQKNPTAFYLCASNLLGEGMNTEAFFGQGTRLTVV.

The CDR3, as DNA: TGTGCCAGCAGTGAAAGCGGGGGGCTCTACAATGAGCAGTTCTTC. This codes for CASSESGGLYNEQFF. The chain combines TRBV6-1 with TRBJ2-1, with TRBD2 matching 9 bases. Unmatched junction bases numbered 2, after V lost 2 bases and J lost 3 bases. The germline gives CDR1 MNHNS, CDR2 SASEGT. The CDR3 consists of 15 residues.

This chain uses TRBV7-6 with TRBJ1-2, with D possibly matching TRBD1 (5 bases). In germline, CDR1 is SGHVS, CDR2 FNYEAQ. Deletions cut 3 bases from V and 6 bases from J, with 11 bases between. This CDR3 region has 13 residues. CDR3 DNA: TGTGCCAGCAGCTTCAAAGGGACTGATGGCTACACCTTC. Protein sequence: CASSFKGTDGYTF.

This clone was picked up a small number of times. The chain couples TRBV11-3 to TRBJ2-2; possible D gene TRBD1, 5 bases. Between the trimmed V and J ends, which lost 1 base and 4 bases, there was a span of 16 bases. Germline V gives CDR1 SGHNT, CDR2 YENEEA. CDR3 size: 17 residues. The CDR3 DNA is TGTGCCAGCAGCTTAGCCGCGGCGCAGGGTGGCACCGGGGAGCTGTTTTTT. Its translation: CASSLAAAQGGTGELFF.

The chain links TRBV7-9 to TRBJ2-1; TRBD2 agrees at 9 bases. Looked up from germline, CDR1 is SEHNR and CDR2 is FQNEAQ (reference sequence). With V trimmed by 5 bases and J by 3 bases, 8 bases remained unmatched. The CDR3 has 16 amino acids. The CDR3 DNA is TGTGCCAGCAGCCGTCTAGCGGGACGCAACTACAATGAGCAGTTCTTC. Protein sequence: CASSRLAGRNYNEQFF.

The gene calls are TRBV19 and TRBJ2-5, with 9 bases that match TRBD2. CDR3 length: 18 amino acids. The germline gives CDR1 LNHDA, CDR2 SQIVND (reference sequence). V shed 3 bases, J shed 5 bases, and the junction held 16 bases outside the gene matches. This chain's CDR3 is CASSIRGGVLLSGETQYF. In DNA form, the CDR3 reads TGTGCCAGTAGTATTCGCGGGGGGGTTTTACTCTCCGGGGAGACCCAGTACTTC.

The CDR3 sequence: CAISESYDTQYF. For the CDR3, the DNA is TGTGCCATCAGTGAGTCTTATGATACGCAGTATTTT. This chain uses TRBV10-3 with TRBJ2-3; D gene uncertain. The CDR3 totals 12 residues. Trimming took off 0 bases at V and 6 bases at J, with 4 bases between the two ends. Germline CDR1 is ENHRY and CDR2 is SYGVKD.

The chain employs TRBV7-7 and TRBJ2-1, with D perhaps TRBD2 (7 bases). Germline CDR1 reads SSHAT; CDR2 reads FNYEAQ (reference sequence). V was clipped by 2 bases and J by 9 bases, with 11 bases between them. The CDR3 runs 13 residues. CDR3 sequence reads: CASSLNREGEQFF. CDR3 bases: TGTGCCAGCAGCTTAAACAGGGAGGGTGAGCAGTTCTTC.

This clone has more than one count but fewer than ten. The chain combines TRBV18 with TRBJ1-6; D is unclear. V was clipped by 4 bases and J by 8 bases, with 6 bases between them. Germline V gives CDR1 KGHSH, CDR2 LQKENI. The CDR3 sequence is 12 residues long. CDR3 nucleotide sequence: TGTGCCAGCTCACATCGGGATTCACCCCTCCACTTT. It codes for CASSHRDSPLHF.

Only a few counts were recorded for this clone. The chain is built from TRBV7-2 and TRBJ2-7; TRBD2 might be the D (6 bases). The V gene lost 5 bases and the J gene lost 6 bases, with 23 bases spanning the gap. CDR1 and CDR2 from the germline V gene are SGHTA and FQGNSA. There are 16 residues in the CDR3. The CDR3 reads CASSTHSGTYSGEQYF. DNA of the CDR3: TGTGCCAGCAGCACCCACTCGGGGACTTATAGTGGCGAGCAGTACTTC.

A few counts support this clone. The V call is TRBV7-6, the J call TRBJ2-1, with D perhaps matching TRBD1 (9 bases). Germline loops: CDR1 SGHVS, CDR2 FNYEAQ. This CDR3 region has 15 residues. Deletions cut 4 bases from V and 7 bases from J, with 17 bases between. Here the CDR3 reads CASSSGGGTGNEQFF. The CDR3 nucleotides read TGTGCCAGCAGCTCCGGGGGGGGGACAGGGAATGAGCAGTTCTTC.

Points on this clone: At one boundary the junction diverges from the germline segment, which might be a read error. Other DNA sequences in the same sample also yield this CDR3. The chain combines TRBV9 with TRBJ1-6; 9 positions match TRBD1. This CDR3 is built from 15 residues. Per the germline V gene, CDR1 is SGDLS and CDR2 is YYNGEE. This chain's CDR3 is CASSVRDRVLSPLHF. In DNA form, the CDR3 reads TGCGCCAGCAGCGTCCGGGACAGGGTTTTGTCACCCCTCCACTTT.

V is TRBV29-1 and J is TRBJ1-2; D remains unclear. The CDR3 is 12 residues long. Trimming took 2 bases from V and 5 from J, leaving 9 bases between them. Germline V gene lookup returns CDR1 SQVTM and CDR2 ANQGSEA. The CDR3: CSVESGGYGYTF. The CDR3 nucleotides read TGCAGCGTTGAATCCGGAGGGTATGGCTACACCTTC. Combining the CDR3 with reference TRBV29-1 and TRBJ1-2 gives the whole variable domain SAVISQKPSRDICQRGTSLTIQCQVDSQVTMMFWYRQQPGQSLTLIATANQGSEATYESGFVIDKFPISRPNLTFSTLTVSNMSPEDSSIYLCSVESGGYGYTFGSGTRLTVV.

There are a few counts of this clone. The V gene is TRBV6-6, the J gene TRBJ2-2, with 8 bases fitting TRBD1. Germline CDR1 is MNHNY and CDR2 is SVGAGI (reference sequence). The CDR3 length is 15 residues. The ends lost 2 bases at V and 3 bases at J; junction bases unmatched: 2. The CDR3 nucleotides are TGTGCCAGCAGTTACGGACAGGGAGACACCGGGGAGCTGTTTTTT. Protein sequence: CASSYGQGDTGELFF.

Only a few counts were recorded for this clone. This chain connects TRBV9 to TRBJ2-5, with 8 bases fitting TRBD1. The germline gives CDR1 SGDLS, CDR2 YYNGEE. This CDR3 spans 15 amino acids. V lost 1 base and J lost 5; bases outside the gene matches: 7. The CDR3 bases are TGTGCCAGCAGCGTAAGCCCAGGGGGCCTGGAGACCCAGTACTTC. Translation gives CASSVSPGGLETQYF.

The V call is TRBV7-2, the J call TRBJ2-5, with a possible D match to TRBD2 (6 bases). The J call is uncertain, as TRBJ2-7 better fits the DNA end. The CDR3 runs to 15 residues. CDR1 SGHTA and CDR2 FQGNSA come from the germline V gene. The CDR3 is CASSPPSVWGGEQYF. The CDR3 DNA is TGTGCCAGCAGCCCCCCGAGTGTGTGGGGAGGCGAGCAGTACTTC.

CDR3 sequence: CASSLANTEAFF. CDR3 bases: TGTGCCAGCAGTCTAGCGAACACTGAAGCTTTCTTT. The chain employs TRBV28 and TRBJ1-1, with unresolved D. The CDR3 is 12 residues long. Germline CDR1 reads MDHEN; CDR2 reads SYDVKM. Trimming shortened V by 5 bases and J by 1 base, and 5 bases separated the two germline ends.

V usage is TRBV12-5 and J usage is TRBJ2-2; the D gene is possibly TRBD2 (6 bases). The CDR3 is 17 residues long. Germline V gene lookup returns CDR1 LGHNT and CDR2 FRNRAP. V lost 1 base, J lost 5 bases, and 17 bases lay in between. This CDR3 reads CASGLGLAILLTGELFF. CDR3 nucleotide sequence: TGTGCTAGTGGTTTGGGGCTAGCGATCCTTCTAACCGGGGAGCTGTTTTTT.